This T cell receptor (beta chain) was sequenced in a study of T cell responses to AZD1222 COVID-19 vaccine. Libraries were prepared by immunoSEQ multiplex PCR; TCRdb keeps only in-frame clonotypes and omits some of them. The sample has about 140,000 clones, 92% seen once. The germline V gene has CDR1 LGHNA and CDR2 YNFKEQ. This CDR3 comprises 13 residues. V was clipped by 3 bases and J by 5 bases, with 11 bases between them. Sequencing was performed on peripheral blood, taken 28 days after the second AZD1222 dose. This sequence joins TRBV4-2 and TRBJ2-7; D is perhaps TRBD2 (7 bases). This sequence originates from an adult who received the AZD1222 COVID-19 vaccine. CDR3 in DNA: TGTGCCAGCAGCCAGAGGGGGGGCCACGAGCAGTACTTC. It yields the protein CASSQRGGHEQYF.